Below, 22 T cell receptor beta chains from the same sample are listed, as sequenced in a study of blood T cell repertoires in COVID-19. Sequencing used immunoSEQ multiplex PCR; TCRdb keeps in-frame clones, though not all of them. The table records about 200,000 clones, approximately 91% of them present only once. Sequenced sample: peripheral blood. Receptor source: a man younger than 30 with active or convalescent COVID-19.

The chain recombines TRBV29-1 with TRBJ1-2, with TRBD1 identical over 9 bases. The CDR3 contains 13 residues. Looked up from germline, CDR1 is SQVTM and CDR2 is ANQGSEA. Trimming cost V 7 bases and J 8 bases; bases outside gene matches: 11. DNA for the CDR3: TGCAGCGCCCCGGACAGGGGAGCGGGGGGCTACACCTTC. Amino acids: CSAPDRGAGGYTF. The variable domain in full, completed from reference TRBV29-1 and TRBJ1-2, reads SAVISQKPSRDICQRGTSLTIQCQVDSQVTMMFWYRQQPGQSLTLIATANQGSEATYESGFVIDKFPISRPNLTFSTLTVSNMSPEDSSIYLCSAPDRGAGGYTFGSGTRLTVV.

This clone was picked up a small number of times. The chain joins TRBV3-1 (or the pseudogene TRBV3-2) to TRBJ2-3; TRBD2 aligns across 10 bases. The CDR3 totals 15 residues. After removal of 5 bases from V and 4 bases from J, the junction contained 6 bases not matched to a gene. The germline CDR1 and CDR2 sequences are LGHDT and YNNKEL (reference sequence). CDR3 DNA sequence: TGTGCCAGCAGCTCTAGCGGGAGTTGGGCAGATACGCAGTATTTT. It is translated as CASSSSGSWADTQYF.

The CDR3 region is CASSIGLAGALNEQFF. The CDR3 bases are TGTGCCAGCAGCATAGGACTAGCGGGAGCGCTGAATGAGCAGTTCTTC. V usage is TRBV7-9 and J usage is TRBJ2-1; 13 bases map to TRBD2. Losses at the gene ends were 5 bases for V and 7 bases for J; bases not matched to a gene: 8. Germline CDR1 is SEHNR and CDR2 is FQNEAQ (reference sequence). The CDR3 spans 16 residues.

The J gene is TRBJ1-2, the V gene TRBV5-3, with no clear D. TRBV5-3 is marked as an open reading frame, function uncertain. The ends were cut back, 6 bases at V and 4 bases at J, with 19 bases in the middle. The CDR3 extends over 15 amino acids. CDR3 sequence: CARIGMRRFSYGYTF. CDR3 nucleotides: TGTGCCAGAATCGGTATGAGGAGGTTTAGCTATGGCTACACCTTC.

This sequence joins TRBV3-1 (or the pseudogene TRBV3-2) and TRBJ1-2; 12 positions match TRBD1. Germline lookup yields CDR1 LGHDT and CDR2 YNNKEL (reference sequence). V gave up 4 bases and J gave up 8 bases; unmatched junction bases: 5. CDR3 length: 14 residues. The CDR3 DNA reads TGTGCCAGCAGCCGGCCCGGGACAGGGGGCGGCTACACCTTC. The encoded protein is CASSRPGTGGGYTF.

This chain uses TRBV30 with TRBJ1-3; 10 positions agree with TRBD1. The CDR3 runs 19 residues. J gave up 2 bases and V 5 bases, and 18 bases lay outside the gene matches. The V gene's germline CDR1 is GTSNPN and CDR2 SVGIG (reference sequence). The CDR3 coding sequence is TGTGCCTGGGTTCGCGGACAGGGACAGGGGATCAGGCCTGGAAACACCATATATTTT. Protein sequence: CAWVRGQGQGIRPGNTIYF.

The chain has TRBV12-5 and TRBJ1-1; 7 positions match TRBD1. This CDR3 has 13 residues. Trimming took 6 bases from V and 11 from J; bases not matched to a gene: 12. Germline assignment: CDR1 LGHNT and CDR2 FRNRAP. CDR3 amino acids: CASGPEGQAAAFF. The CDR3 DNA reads TGTGCTAGTGGCCCCGAAGGACAGGCGGCTGCTTTCTTT.

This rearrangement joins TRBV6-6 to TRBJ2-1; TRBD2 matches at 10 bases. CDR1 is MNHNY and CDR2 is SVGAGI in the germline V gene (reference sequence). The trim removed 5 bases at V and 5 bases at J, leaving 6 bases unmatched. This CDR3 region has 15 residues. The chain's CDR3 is CASSPGTSVNNEQFF. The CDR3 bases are TGTGCCAGCAGTCCCGGGACTAGCGTTAACAATGAGCAGTTCTTC.

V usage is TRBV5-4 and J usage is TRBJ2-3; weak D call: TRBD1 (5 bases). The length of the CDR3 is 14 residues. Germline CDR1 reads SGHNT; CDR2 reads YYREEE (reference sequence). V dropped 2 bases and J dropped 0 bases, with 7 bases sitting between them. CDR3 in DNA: TGTGCCAGCAGCTTAGGACATAGCACAGATACGCAGTATTTT. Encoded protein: CASSLGHSTDTQYF.

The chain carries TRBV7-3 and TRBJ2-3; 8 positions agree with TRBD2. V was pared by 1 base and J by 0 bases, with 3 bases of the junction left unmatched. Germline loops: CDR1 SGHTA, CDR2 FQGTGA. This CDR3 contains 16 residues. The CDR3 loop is CASSLNSGVSTDTQYF. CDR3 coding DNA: TGTGCCAGCAGCTTAAATAGCGGGGTGAGCACAGATACGCAGTATTTT.

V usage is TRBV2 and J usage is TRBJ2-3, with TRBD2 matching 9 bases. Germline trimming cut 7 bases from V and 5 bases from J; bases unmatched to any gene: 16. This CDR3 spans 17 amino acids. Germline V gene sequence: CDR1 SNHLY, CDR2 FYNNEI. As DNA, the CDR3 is TGTGCCAGCAAGGGACTAGCCGACAATACAGACGGAGATACGCAGTATTTT. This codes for CASKGLADNTDGDTQYF.

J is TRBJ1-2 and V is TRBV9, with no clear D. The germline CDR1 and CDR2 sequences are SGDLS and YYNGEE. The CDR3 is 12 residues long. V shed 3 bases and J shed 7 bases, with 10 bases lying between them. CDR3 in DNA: TGTGCCAGCAGCGCCCCCTCTTCTGGCTACACCTTC. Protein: CASSAPSSGYTF.

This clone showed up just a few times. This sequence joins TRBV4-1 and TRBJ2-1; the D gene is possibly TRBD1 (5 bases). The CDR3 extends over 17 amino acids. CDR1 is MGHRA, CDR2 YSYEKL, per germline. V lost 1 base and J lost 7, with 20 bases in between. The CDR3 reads CASSQGPQGGKPNEQFF. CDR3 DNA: TGCGCCAGCAGCCAAGGCCCTCAGGGTGGAAAGCCAAATGAGCAGTTCTTC.

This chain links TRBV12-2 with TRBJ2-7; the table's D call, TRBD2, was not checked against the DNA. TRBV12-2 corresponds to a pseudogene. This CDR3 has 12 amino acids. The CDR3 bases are TGTGCAAGTCGCTTAGGGAGTTACGAGCAGTACTTC. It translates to CASRLGSYEQYF.

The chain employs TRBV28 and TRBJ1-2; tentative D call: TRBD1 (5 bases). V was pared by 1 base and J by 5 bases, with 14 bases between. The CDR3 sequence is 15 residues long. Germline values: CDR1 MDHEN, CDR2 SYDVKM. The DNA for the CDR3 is TGTGCCAGCAGTTTATCGTCCCAGGGATGGTATGGCTACACCTTC. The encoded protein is CASSLSSQGWYGYTF.

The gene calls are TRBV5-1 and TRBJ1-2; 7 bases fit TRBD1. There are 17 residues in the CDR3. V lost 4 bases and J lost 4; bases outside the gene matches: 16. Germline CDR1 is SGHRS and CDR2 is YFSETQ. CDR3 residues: CASSRSTGTASSYGYTF. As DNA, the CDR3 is TGCGCCAGCAGCAGATCAACCGGGACAGCTAGTTCCTATGGCTACACCTTC.

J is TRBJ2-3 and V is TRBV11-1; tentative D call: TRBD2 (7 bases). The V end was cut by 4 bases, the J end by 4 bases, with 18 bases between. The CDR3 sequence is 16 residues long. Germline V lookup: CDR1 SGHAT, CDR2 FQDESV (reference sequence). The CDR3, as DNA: TGTGCCAGCAGCTGGGGGGGGCAGGGACACGCAGATACGCAGTATTTT. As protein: CASSWGGQGHADTQYF.

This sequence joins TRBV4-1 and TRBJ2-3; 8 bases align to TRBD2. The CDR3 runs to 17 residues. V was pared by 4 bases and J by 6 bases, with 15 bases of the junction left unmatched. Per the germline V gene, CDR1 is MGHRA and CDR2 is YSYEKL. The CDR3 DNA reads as TGCGCCAGCAGCCCCCGGGGCGACGGGAGGGCAGGGGATACGCAGTATTTT. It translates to CASSPRGDGRAGDTQYF.

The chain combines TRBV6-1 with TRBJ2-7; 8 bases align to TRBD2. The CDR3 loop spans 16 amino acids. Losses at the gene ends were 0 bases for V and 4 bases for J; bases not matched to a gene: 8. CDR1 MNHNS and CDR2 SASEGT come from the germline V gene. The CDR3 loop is CASSEALTLAGYEQYF. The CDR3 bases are TGTGCCAGCAGTGAAGCCCTTACATTAGCGGGATACGAGCAGTACTTC.

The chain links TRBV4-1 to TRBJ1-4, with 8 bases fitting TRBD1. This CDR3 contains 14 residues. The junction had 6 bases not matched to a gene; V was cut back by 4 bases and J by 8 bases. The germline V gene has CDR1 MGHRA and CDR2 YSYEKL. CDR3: CASSPGQGGEKLFF. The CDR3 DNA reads TGCGCCAGCAGCCCCGGACAGGGAGGGGAAAAACTGTTTTTT.

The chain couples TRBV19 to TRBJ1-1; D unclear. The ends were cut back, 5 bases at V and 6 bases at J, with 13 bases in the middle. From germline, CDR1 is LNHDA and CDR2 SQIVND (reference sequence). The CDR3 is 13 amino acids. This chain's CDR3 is CASSVSPLSEAFF. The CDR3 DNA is TGTGCCAGTAGTGTTTCCCCCCTTTCTGAAGCTTTCTTT.

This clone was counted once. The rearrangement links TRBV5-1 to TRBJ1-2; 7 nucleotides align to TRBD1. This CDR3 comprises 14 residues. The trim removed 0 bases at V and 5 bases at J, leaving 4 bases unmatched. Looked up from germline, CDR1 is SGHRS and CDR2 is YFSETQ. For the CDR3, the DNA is TGCGCCAGCAGCTTGGCCGGGACAGAATATGGCTACACCTTC. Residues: CASSLAGTEYGYTF.